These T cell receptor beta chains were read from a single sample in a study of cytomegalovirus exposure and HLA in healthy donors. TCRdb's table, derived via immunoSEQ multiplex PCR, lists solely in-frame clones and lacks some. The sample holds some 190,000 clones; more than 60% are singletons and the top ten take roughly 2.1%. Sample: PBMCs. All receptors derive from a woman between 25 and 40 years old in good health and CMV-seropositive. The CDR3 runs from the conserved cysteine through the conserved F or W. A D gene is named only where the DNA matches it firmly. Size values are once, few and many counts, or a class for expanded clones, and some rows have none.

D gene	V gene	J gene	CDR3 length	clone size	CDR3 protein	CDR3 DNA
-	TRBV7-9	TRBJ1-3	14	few	CASSLGISGNTIYF	TGTGCCAGCAGCTTAGGTATCTCTGGAAACACCATATATTTT
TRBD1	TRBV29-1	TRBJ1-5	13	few	CSVGQGSNQPQHF	TGCAGCGTCGGACAGGGTAGCAATCAGCCCCAGCATTTT
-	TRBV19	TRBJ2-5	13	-	CASSMARQETQYF	TGTGCCAGTAGTATGGCCAGACAAGAGACCCAGTACTTC
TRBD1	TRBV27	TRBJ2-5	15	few	CASRPGTGVQETQYF	TGTGCCAGCAGACCGGGGACAGGGGTCCAAGAGACCCAGTACTTC
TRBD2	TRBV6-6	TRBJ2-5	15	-	CASSLRTSPQETQYF	TGTGCCAGCAGTTTACGGACTAGCCCCCAAGAGACCCAGTACTTC
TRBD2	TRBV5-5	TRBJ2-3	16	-	CASSSLLAGDPDTQYF	TGTGCCAGCAGCTCTCTTCTAGCGGGAGACCCAGATACGCAGTATTTT
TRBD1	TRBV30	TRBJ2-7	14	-	CAWRGQGANYEQYF	TGTGCCTGGAGGGGACAGGGGGCCAATTACGAGCAGTACTTC
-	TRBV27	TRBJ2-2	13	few	CASSLTLPGELFF	TGTGCCAGCAGCCTCACTCTACCCGGGGAGCTGTTTTTT
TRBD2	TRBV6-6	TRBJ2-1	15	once	CASSYWGGAYNEQFF	TGTGCCAGCAGTTACTGGGGGGGGGCCTACAATGAGCAGTTCTTC
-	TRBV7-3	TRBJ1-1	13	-	CASSPEVNTEAFF	TGTGCCAGCAGCCCCGAGGTGAACACTGAAGCTTTCTTT
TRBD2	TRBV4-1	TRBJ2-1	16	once	CASSPGRIAGVYEQFF	TGCGCCAGCAGCCCCGGTAGGATAGCGGGAGTTTATGAGCAGTTCTTC
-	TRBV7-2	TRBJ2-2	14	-	CASSPQVNTGELFF	TGTGCCAGCAGCCCACAGGTGAACACCGGGGAGCTGTTTTTT
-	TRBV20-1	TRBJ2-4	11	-	CSAGDKNIQYF	TGCAGTGCGGGAGATAAAAACATTCAGTACTTC
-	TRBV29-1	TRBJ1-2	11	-	CSVEVRGFYTF	TGCAGCGTTGAAGTAAGGGGCTTCTACACCTTC
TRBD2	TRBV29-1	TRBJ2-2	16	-	CSVDTSGILNTGELFF	TGCAGCGTCGATACTAGCGGCATTCTTAACACCGGGGAGCTGTTTTTT
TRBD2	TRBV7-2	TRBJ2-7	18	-	CASSPHLFSGRRYYEQYF	TGTGCCAGCAGCCCCCATCTATTTAGCGGGAGGAGATACTACGAGCAGTACTTC
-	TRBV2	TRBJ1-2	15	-	CAGSFTRDTPYGYTF	TGTGCCGGCAGTTTCACCCGGGACACCCCCTATGGCTACACCTTC
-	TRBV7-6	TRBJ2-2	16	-	CASSLLPGSNTGELFF	TGTGCCAGCAGCTTACTACCGGGGTCGAACACCGGGGAGCTGTTTTTT
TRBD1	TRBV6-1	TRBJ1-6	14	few	CASARDSLNSPLHF	TGTGCCAGCGCCCGGGACAGCCTTAATTCACCCCTCCACTTT
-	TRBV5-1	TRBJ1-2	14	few	CASSLSQGSYGYTF	TGCGCCAGCAGCTTGAGTCAGGGGAGCTATGGCTACACCTTC
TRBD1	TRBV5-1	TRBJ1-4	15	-	CASSVTGESNEKLFF	TGCGCCAGCAGTGTAACAGGGGAGTCTAATGAAAAACTGTTTTTT
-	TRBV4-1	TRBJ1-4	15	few	CASSRLETGLEKLFF	TGCGCCAGCAGCCGGCTAGAAACAGGGTTAGAAAAACTGTTTTTT
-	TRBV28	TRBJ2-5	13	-	CASGHGGWETQYF	TGTGCCAGCGGGCATGGGGGGTGGGAGACCCAGTACTTC
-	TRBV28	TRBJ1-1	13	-	CASSPPGGTEAFF	TGTGCCAGCAGTCCCCCGGGGGGCACTGAAGCTTTCTTT
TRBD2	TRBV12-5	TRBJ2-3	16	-	CASGLGLGGRADTQYF	TGTGCTAGTGGTTTGGGCCTTGGCGGGAGAGCAGATACGCAGTATTTT
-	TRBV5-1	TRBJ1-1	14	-	CASSVAQANTEAFF	TGCGCCAGCAGTGTTGCCCAAGCGAACACTGAAGCTTTCTTT
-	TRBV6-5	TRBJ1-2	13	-	CASGGGRSSRYTF	TGTGCCAGCGGGGGCGGCCGGTCATCCCGCTACACCTTC
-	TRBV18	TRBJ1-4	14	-	CASSPLATNEKLFF	TGTGCCAGCTCACCTCTCGCAACTAATGAAAAACTGTTTTTT
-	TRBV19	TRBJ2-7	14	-	CATARSAANYEQYF	TGTGCCACCGCTAGATCGGCCGCGAACTACGAGCAGTACTTC
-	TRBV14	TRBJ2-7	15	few	CASSQETGFTYEQYF	TGTGCCAGCAGCCAAGAGACAGGTTTCACCTACGAGCAGTACTTC
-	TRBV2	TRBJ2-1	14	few	CASSGPSVYNEQFF	TGTGCCAGCAGTGGTCCTAGCGTTTACAATGAGCAGTTCTTC
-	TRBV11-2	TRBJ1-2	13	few	CASSSRLVYGYTF	TGTGCCAGCAGCTCTCGACTGGTGTATGGCTACACCTTC
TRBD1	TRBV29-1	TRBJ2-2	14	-	CSVDRGLNTGELFF	TGCAGCGTAGACAGGGGGCTGAACACCGGGGAGCTGTTTTTT
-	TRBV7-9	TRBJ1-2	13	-	CASSLAGDYGYTF	TGTGCCAGCAGCTTAGCAGGGGACTATGGCTACACCTTC
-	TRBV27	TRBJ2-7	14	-	CASSTTPTTYEQYF	TGTGCCAGCAGTACGACACCGACTACCTACGAGCAGTACTTC
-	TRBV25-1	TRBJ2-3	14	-	CASSDSGLPDTQYF	TGTGCCAGCAGTGACTCGGGACTTCCAGATACGCAGTATTTT
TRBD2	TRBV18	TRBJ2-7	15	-	CASSPGLAGTYEQYF	TGTGCCAGCTCTCCGGGGCTAGCGGGGACCTACGAGCAGTACTTC
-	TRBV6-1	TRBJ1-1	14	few	CATKSTWEATEAFF	TGTGCCACCAAATCAACGTGGGAGGCCACTGAAGCTTTCTTT
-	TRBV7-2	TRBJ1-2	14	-	CASGNRAANYGYTF	TGTGCCAGCGGAAACAGGGCCGCGAACTATGGCTACACCTTC
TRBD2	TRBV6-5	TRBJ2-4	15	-	CASSWGGIAKNIQYF	TGTGCCAGCAGTTGGGGGGGGATAGCCAAAAACATTCAGTACTTC
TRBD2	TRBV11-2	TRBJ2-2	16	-	CASSPTSGGAHGELFF	TGTGCCAGCAGCCCGACGAGCGGGGGGGCGCACGGGGAGCTGTTTTTT